This T cell receptor beta chain was documented in a study of blood T cell repertoires in COVID-19. Clones were sequenced by immunoSEQ multiplex PCR, and TCRdb holds only the in-frame ones, with some missing. The repertoire holds about 440,000 clones, with approximately 88% as singletons. Germline CDR1 is KGHSH and CDR2 is LQKENI. The CDR3 extends over 15 amino acids. This clone has only one observation. The germline gene is not matched at one end of the junction; a read error may be the cause. The chain has TRBV18 and TRBJ1-4, with TRBD1 matching over 7 bases. The sample taken for sequencing was peripheral blood. This TCR was sampled from a woman aged 50 to 60 with COVID-19, enrolled during active disease. The CDR3 coding sequence is TGTGCCAGCTCACCCTCCGGGACAGCTAACGAAAAACTGTTTTTT. It yields the protein CASSPSGTANEKLFF.